These T cell receptor beta chains were read from a single sample in a study of a mutant IDH1 vaccine in newly diagnosed glioma. Sequencing was performed with immunoSEQ multiplex PCR; in TCRdb, only in-frame clones are kept and a portion is missing. The sample comprises about 38,000 clones, more than 75% of which are singletons, and more than 5.5% rests with the top ten. Their target antigens are unknown. This specimen consisted of PBMCs, obtained from a glioma patient whose treatment included an IDH1 peptide vaccine. The receptors were sampled from a man in his forties with glioma. Both conserved end residues are part of each CDR3. The D gene is left open where the match is weak. Clone size appears in some rows only: once, few, many, or a class for an expanded clone.

CDR3nt: TGCAGCGTTACCACTAGCGGTATACAAGAGACCCAGTACTTC
CDR3aa: CSVTTSGIQETQYF
v_gene: TRBV29-1
abundance: NA
d_gene: TRBD2
j_gene: TRBJ2-5

CDR3nt: TGTGCCAGCAGTCCCGGGACCCGGTCTTTACCCCTCCACTTT
CDR3aa: CASSPGTRSLPLHF
v_gene: TRBV6-1
abundance: few
d_gene: NA
j_gene: TRBJ1-6

CDR3nt: TGTGCCAGTAGCATATCGGGACAAACAAATTCACCCCTCCACTTT
CDR3aa: CASSISGQTNSPLHF
v_gene: TRBV19
abundance: NA
d_gene: NA
j_gene: TRBJ1-6

CDR3nt: TGCGCCAGCAACGATGGGGCGGGGGGGATCGAGACCCAGTACTTC
CDR3aa: CASNDGAGGIETQYF
v_gene: TRBV5-1
abundance: NA
d_gene: TRBD2
j_gene: TRBJ2-5

CDR3nt: TGTGCCAGCAGCTTTGAACATGGAAAGACCTATGGCTACACCTTC
CDR3aa: CASSFEHGKTYGYTF
v_gene: TRBV7-1
abundance: NA
d_gene: NA
j_gene: TRBJ1-2

CDR3nt: TGTGCCAGCAGTTACGGACAGCCGTCCTACGAGCAGTACTTC
CDR3aa: CASSYGQPSYEQYF
v_gene: TRBV7-9
abundance: few
d_gene: NA
j_gene: TRBJ2-7

CDR3nt: TGCGCCAGCAACCGAGGGCAGTCCTACGAGCAGTACTTC
CDR3aa: CASNRGQSYEQYF
v_gene: TRBV5-1
abundance: few
d_gene: NA
j_gene: TRBJ2-7

CDR3nt: TGCGCCAGCAGCCAAGAATGGGGCACAAAAATCCGGCTGTTTTTT
CDR3aa: CASSQEWGTKIRLFF
v_gene: TRBV4-1
abundance: few
d_gene: NA
j_gene: TRBJ1-4

CDR3nt: TGCAGCGTAGTGCTAGCGGGGGGGCCTACAGATACGCAGTATTTT
CDR3aa: CSVVLAGGPTDTQYF
v_gene: TRBV29-1
abundance: NA
d_gene: TRBD2
j_gene: TRBJ2-3

CDR3nt: TGCGCCAGCAGGGATTTAAGGACAGGGGAAGATTCACCCCTCCACTTT
CDR3aa: CASRDLRTGEDSPLHF
v_gene: TRBV5-1
abundance: NA
d_gene: TRBD1
j_gene: TRBJ1-6

CDR3nt: TGCGCCAGCAGTCGACAGGCGAACACCGGGGAGCTGTTTTTT
CDR3aa: CASSRQANTGELFF
v_gene: TRBV23-1
abundance: NA
d_gene: NA
j_gene: TRBJ2-2

CDR3nt: TGTGCCAGCCCCGAGGTTGGCGGGGGGTCGAGCTCCTACGAGCAGTACTTC
CDR3aa: CASPEVGGGSSSYEQYF
v_gene: TRBV19
abundance: few
d_gene: TRBD2
j_gene: TRBJ2-7

CDR3nt: TGTGCCAGCAGCTTGCCCGGGGCCGGCACTGAAGCTTTCTTT
CDR3aa: CASSLPGAGTEAFF
v_gene: TRBV5-5
abundance: NA
d_gene: NA
j_gene: TRBJ1-1

CDR3nt: TGTGCCAGCAGCACTCCAACACATAACTATGGCTACACCTTC
CDR3aa: CASSTPTHNYGYTF
v_gene: TRBV9
abundance: NA
d_gene: NA
j_gene: TRBJ1-2

CDR3nt: TGTGCCAGCAGCTTATGGGGGACAGGGAGTCCCGGGGAGCTGTTTTTT
CDR3aa: CASSLWGTGSPGELFF
v_gene: TRBV7-2
abundance: NA
d_gene: TRBD1
j_gene: TRBJ2-2